One sample yielded the 21 T cell receptor beta chains listed below, sequenced in a study of blood T cell repertoires in COVID-19 (dated by TCRdb to between 2020 and 2021). To prepare the library, the immunoSEQ multiplex PCR assay was applied. The source is immuneACCESS, and TCRdb retained only in-frame sequences with V and J called. Part of the clones is not carried over; for the studies checked, unresolved V genes explain less than half of this, and the remainder is unexplained. The sample data list about 260,000 clones, and 88% of these were observed just once. The leading ten clones occupy approximately 0.7% of the sample. The sequenced sample was peripheral blood. These receptors came from a human donor in a cohort sampled during active COVID-19.

This clone showed up just once. This chain links TRBV11-3 with TRBJ2-1; 9 nucleotides align to TRBD2. V lost 4 bases to trimming and J lost 6 bases; unmatched junction nucleotides: 7. Germline lookup yields CDR1 SGHNT and CDR2 YENEEA. The CDR3 is 15 residues long. The CDR3 protein is CASSSLAGASNEQFF. CDR3 nucleotide sequence: TGTGCCAGCAGCTCCTTAGCGGGAGCGTCCAATGAGCAGTTCTTC.

The chain joins TRBV4-2 to TRBJ1-2; TRBD1 aligns across 9 bases. In germline, CDR1 is LGHNA, CDR2 YNFKEQ. The length of the CDR3 is 17 residues. The V and J ends lost 3 bases and 1 base, in that order; junction bases with no gene match: 9. The CDR3 protein is CASSHLDRGILNYGYTF. The CDR3 DNA reads TGTGCCAGCAGCCATTTGGACAGGGGAATACTTAACTATGGCTACACCTTC.

This sequence joins TRBV7-2 and TRBJ2-7; a possible D gene is TRBD2 (6 bases). V was pared by 3 bases and J by 2 bases, with 11 bases between. CDR1 and CDR2 from the germline V gene are SGHTA and FQGNSA. The CDR3 has 14 residues. CDR3 DNA sequence: TGTGCCAGCAGCTTGCGGGACGGTACCTACGAGCAGTACTTC. It encodes CASSLRDGTYEQYF. The full variable domain, rest sourced from reference TRBV7-2 and TRBJ2-7, is GAGVSQSPSNKVTEKGKDVELRCDPISGHTALYWYRQSLGQGLEFLIYFQGNSAPDKSGLPSDRFSAERTGGSVSTLTIQRTQQEDSAVYLCASSLRDGTYEQYFGPGTRLTVT.

This clone was recorded only once. This chain uses TRBV11-2 with TRBJ1-1, with 10 bases matching TRBD1. Germline V lookup: CDR1 SGHAT, CDR2 FQNNGV. After removal of 3 bases from V and 2 bases from J, the junction contained 3 bases not matched to a gene. The CDR3 is 15 residues long. In DNA, the CDR3 is TGTGCCAGCAGCTTGGAGACAGGGGGCAACACTGAAGCTTTCTTT. Translated: CASSLETGGNTEAFF. Full variable domain (outside the CDR3, taken from reference TRBV11-2 and TRBJ1-1): EAGVAQSPRYKIIEKRQSVAFWCNPISGHATLYWYQQILGQGPKLLIQFQNNGVVDDSQLPKDRFSAERLKGVDSTLKIQPAKLEDSAVYLCASSLETGGNTEAFFGQGTRLTVV.

This chain connects TRBV28 to TRBJ1-3; D might be TRBD1 (5 bases). V shed 6 bases and J shed 2 bases, with 11 bases lying between them. CDR3 size: 14 residues. CDR1 MDHEN and CDR2 SYDVKM come from the germline V gene. In DNA form, the CDR3 reads TGTGCCAGCAGCCCATGGGGGGCTGGAAACACCATATATTTT. This gives the protein CASSPWGAGNTIYF.

The rearrangement uses TRBV4-1 and TRBJ1-6, with TRBD1 matching 7 bases. The CDR3 has 15 residues. The ends lost 1 base at V and 8 bases at J; junction bases unmatched: 5. Germline CDR1 reads MGHRA; CDR2 reads YSYEKL. CDR3 residues: CASSQVRGQDSPLHF. The CDR3 DNA follows: TGCGCCAGCAGCCAAGTAAGGGGGCAGGATTCACCCCTCCACTTT.

V and J are TRBV29-1 and TRBJ2-5; 8 bases agree with TRBD1. CDR1 is SQVTM and CDR2 is ANQGSEA in the germline V gene. J was trimmed by 7 bases and V by 3 bases; bases with no gene match: 7. The CDR3 consists of 13 residues. Written as DNA, the CDR3 is TGCAGCGTTGACCCCAGGGGGCTGGGGACCCAGTACTTC. Protein: CSVDPRGLGTQYF.

This clone was counted once. The rearrangement joins TRBV24-1 to TRBJ2-7, with D unresolved. The CDR3 runs to 12 residues. The ends were cut back, 6 bases at V and 7 bases at J, with 12 bases in the middle. Germline CDR1 reads KGHDR; CDR2 reads SFDVKD. CDR3: CATSPGTFEQYF. The DNA of the CDR3 is TGTGCCACCAGTCCAGGAACTTTTGAGCAGTACTTC.

Worth noting for this clone: The same CDR3 arises from other DNA sequences in this sample as well. CDR3 region: CASSVQGGGYTF. CDR3 DNA: TGTGCCAGCAGCGTACAGGGGGGTGGCTACACCTTC. V and J are TRBV9 and TRBJ1-2; 7 nucleotides agree with TRBD1. The germline gives CDR1 SGDLS, CDR2 YYNGEE. The CDR3 covers 12 residues. The V and J ends lost 1 base and 7 bases, in that order; junction bases with no gene match: 1.

This clone appeared once. This chain links TRBV4-3 with TRBJ2-7; 7 bases are a match to TRBD2. Germline CDR1 and CDR2: LGHNA and YSLEER. V lost 1 base, J lost 0 bases, and 12 bases stayed unmatched. The CDR3 loop spans 18 amino acids. The CDR3 DNA follows: TGCGCCAGCAGCCAAGGGTCGGGGGGAACCCGATCCTCCTACGAGCAGTACTTC. The encoded protein is CASSQGSGGTRSSYEQYF.

This clone was seen a single time. This chain connects TRBV6-5 to TRBJ2-7, with D perhaps TRBD2 (6 bases). This CDR3 has 15 residues. Germline CDR1 reads MNHEY; CDR2 reads SVGAGI. The V and J ends lost 7 bases and 4 bases respectively, with 20 bases between them. CDR3 sequence: CASKTADRGRYEQYF. CDR3 DNA sequence: TGTGCCAGCAAGACGGCGGACCGAGGGAGGTACGAGCAGTACTTC.

The J gene is TRBJ1-1, the V gene TRBV28, with no clear D. Germline CDR1 MDHEN, CDR2 SYDVKM. The CDR3 length is 13 residues. The V end was cut by 11 bases, the J end by 5 bases, with 18 bases between. CDR3 in DNA: TGTGCCGCTAGGTCAAACCCCGGGACTGAAGCTTTCTTT. It yields the protein CAARSNPGTEAFF.

This clone was seen only once. The chain couples TRBV4-2 to TRBJ2-5, with 8 bases that match TRBD2. The V and J ends lost 5 bases and 4 bases, in that order; junction bases with no gene match: 6. Germline values: CDR1 LGHNA, CDR2 YNFKEQ. The CDR3 extends over 14 amino acids. CDR3 DNA sequence: TGTGCCAGCAGCGTGAGCGGGAGATTAGAGACCCAGTACTTC. This gives the protein CASSVSGRLETQYF.

This rearrangement joins TRBV18 to TRBJ1-2; the match to TRBD1 covers 7 bases. The J segment lost 2 bases and the V segment lost 2 bases, leaving 5 bases of the junction unmatched. CDR3 size: 15 residues. Germline V CDR1 and CDR2: KGHSH, LQKENI. The CDR3 sequence is CASSPGTDQNYGYTF. The CDR3 bases are TGTGCCAGCTCACCAGGGACAGACCAAAACTATGGCTACACCTTC.

The V and J genes are TRBV19 and TRBJ1-1; D is perhaps TRBD1 (6 bases). Trimming stripped 10 bases from V and 7 bases from J, with 25 bases between. The germline gives CDR1 LNHDA, CDR2 SQIVND (reference sequence). The CDR3 consists of 15 residues. CDR3 loop: CAIRGGRKINFEAFF. CDR3 DNA sequence: TGTGCCATCAGAGGGGGACGGAAGATAAACTTTGAAGCTTTCTTT.

In its sample, this clone was seen once. The chain carries TRBV3-1 (or the pseudogene TRBV3-2) and TRBJ2-6, with a weak D call TRBD1 (8 bases). This CDR3 spans 19 amino acids. Germline loops: CDR1 LGHDT, CDR2 YNNKEL (reference sequence). Trimming pared 0 bases from V and 1 base from J, leaving 16 bases between. CDR3 DNA: TGTGCCAGCAGCCAAGACTTAACAGGGGGGGATTCTGGGGCCAACGTCCTGACTTTC. Its protein product is CASSQDLTGGDSGANVLTF.

The chain employs TRBV3-1 (or the pseudogene TRBV3-2) and TRBJ2-3; TRBD1 agrees at 7 bases. With 0 bases clipped from V and 0 bases from J, the junction kept 3 bases outside the gene matches. CDR3 size: 16 residues. Germline CDR1 LGHDT, CDR2 YNNKEL (reference sequence). Written as DNA, the CDR3 is TGTGCCAGCAGCCAAGATGGGGGACAGAGCACAGATACGCAGTATTTT. Amino acid sequence: CASSQDGGQSTDTQYF.

Only one count was recorded for this clone. The V call is TRBV29-1, the J call TRBJ2-2; TRBD1 matches 8 bases. J lost 1 base, V lost 5 bases, and 6 bases had no gene match. This CDR3 has 15 amino acids. Germline V CDR1 and CDR2: SQVTM, ANQGSEA. The CDR3 sequence: CSVLDRDENTGELFF. The CDR3 bases are TGCAGCGTTCTGGACAGGGACGAGAACACCGGGGAGCTGTTTTTT.

This rearrangement joins TRBV10-3 to TRBJ1-4; 8 nucleotides align to TRBD1. V trimming: 5 bases; J trimming: 8 bases; junction bases outside the gene matches: 7. Germline V gene sequence: CDR1 ENHRY, CDR2 SYGVKD. CDR3 length: 14 amino acids. The CDR3 DNA reads TGTGCCATCAGTCCAGGGGGCGGCGGAGAAAAACTGTTTTTT. This sequence encodes CAISPGGGGEKLFF.

The chain combines TRBV5-4 with TRBJ2-6, with 7 bases matching TRBD2. Germline values: CDR1 SGHNT, CDR2 YYREEE (reference sequence). Unmatched junction bases numbered 10, after V lost 3 bases and J lost 4 bases. This CDR3 region has 17 residues. The chain's CDR3 is CASSSLTGGMGANVLTF. The CDR3 bases are TGTGCCAGCAGCTCCCTGACCGGGGGGATGGGGGCCAACGTCCTGACTTTC.

The chain couples TRBV3-1 (or the pseudogene TRBV3-2) to TRBJ1-2; 9 bases are a match to TRBD1. Per germline, CDR1 LGHDT and CDR2 YNNKEL (reference sequence). This CDR3 is built from 16 residues. The V and J ends lost 5 bases and 2 bases, in that order; junction bases with no gene match: 9. CDR3 sequence: CASSFGTGLMNYGYTF. The CDR3 DNA follows: TGTGCCAGCAGCTTCGGGACAGGGCTCATGAACTATGGCTACACCTTC.